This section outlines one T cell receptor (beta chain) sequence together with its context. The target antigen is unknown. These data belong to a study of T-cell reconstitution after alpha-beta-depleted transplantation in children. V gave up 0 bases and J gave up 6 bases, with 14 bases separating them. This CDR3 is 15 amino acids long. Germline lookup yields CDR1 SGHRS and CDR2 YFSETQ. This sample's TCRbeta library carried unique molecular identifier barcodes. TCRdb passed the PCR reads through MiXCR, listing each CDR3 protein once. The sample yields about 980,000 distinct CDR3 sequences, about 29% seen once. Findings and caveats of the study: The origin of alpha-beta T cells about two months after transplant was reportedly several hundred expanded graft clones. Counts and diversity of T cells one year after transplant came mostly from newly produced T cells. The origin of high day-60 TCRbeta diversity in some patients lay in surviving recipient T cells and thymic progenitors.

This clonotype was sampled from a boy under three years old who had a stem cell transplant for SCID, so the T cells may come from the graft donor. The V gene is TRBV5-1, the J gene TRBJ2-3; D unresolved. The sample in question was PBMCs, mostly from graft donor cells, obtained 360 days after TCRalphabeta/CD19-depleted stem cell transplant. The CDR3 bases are TGCGCCAGCAGCTTGGCCTTGGGCAGGAAGGATACGCAGTATTTT. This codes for CASSLALGRKDTQYF.